Each of the 32 T cell receptor beta chains below was sequenced from the same sample in a study of T cell repertoires in cytomegalovirus infection. TCRdb re-called the reads with MiXCR, one entry per CDR3 protein. The data hold 170,000 or so distinct CDR3 sequences, with roughly 17% observed a single time. The sequencing sample was made of CD8+ T cells from PBMCs. These receptors all stem from a human donor in good health (CMV status not recorded). Some clones in this sample may be carry-over from other donors' samples.

This clonotype turned up a few times. This chain connects TRBV28 to TRBJ1-5; weak D call: TRBD1 (6 bases). Trimming stripped 5 bases from V and 5 bases from J, with 22 bases between. The germline gives CDR1 MDHEN, CDR2 SYDVKM. The length of the CDR3 is 17 residues. CDR3 in amino acids: CASSPLHRVVGDQPQHF. The CDR3 DNA reads TGTGCCAGCAGTCCACTGCACAGGGTAGTAGGCGATCAGCCCCAGCATTTT. Full variable domain (remainder filled in from reference TRBV28 and TRBJ1-5): DVKVTQSSRYLVKRTGEKVFLECVQDMDHENMFWYRQDPGLGLRLIYFSYDVKMKEKGDIPEGYSVSREKKERFSLILESASTNQTSMYLCASSPLHRVVGDQPQHFGDGTRLSIL.

The V call is TRBV7-2, the J call TRBJ2-3; D is perhaps TRBD1 (5 bases). The CDR3 runs to 15 residues. V dropped 2 bases and J dropped 1 base, with 10 bases sitting between them. Looked up from germline, CDR1 is SGHTA and CDR2 is FQGNSA. The CDR3 region is CASSLRGYRTDTQYF. The CDR3 bases are TGTGCCAGCAGCTTAAGGGGTTATCGCACAGATACGCAGTATTTT. Variable domain in full (rest from reference TRBV7-2 and TRBJ2-3): GAGVSQSPSNKVTEKGKDVELRCDPISGHTALYWYRQSLGQGLEFLIYFQGNSAPDKSGLPSDRFSAERTGGSVSTLTIQRTQQEDSAVYLCASSLRGYRTDTQYFGPGTRLTVL.

This clonotype showed up just a few times. V is TRBV7-9 and J is TRBJ2-1; 9 bases align to TRBD2. CDR3 length: 15 residues. Germline loops: CDR1 SEHNR, CDR2 FQNEAQ (reference sequence). The junction had 7 bases not matched to a gene; V was cut back by 3 bases and J by 7 bases. The CDR3 nucleotides read TGTGCCAGCAGCTTGACTAGCGGCCCAGCGAATGAGCAGTTCTTC. Residues: CASSLTSGPANEQFF.

The chain carries TRBV14 and TRBJ2-6; the D gene is possibly TRBD2 (5 bases). Trimming stripped 5 bases from V and 4 bases from J, with 12 bases between. The CDR3 sequence is 15 residues long. Germline CDR1 SGHDN, CDR2 FVKESK. DNA for the CDR3: TGTGCCAGCAGCGGCGGGCCCGGGGGGGCCAACGTCCTGACTTTC. Amino acids: CASSGGPGGANVLTF.

This clonotype was seen more than once but under ten times. The chain carries TRBV19 and TRBJ2-7, with a tentative D call TRBD2 (6 bases). Trimming shortened V by 5 bases and J by 3 bases, and 17 bases separated the two germline ends. CDR1 and CDR2 from the germline V gene are LNHDA and SQIVND (reference sequence). This CDR3 is 15 amino acids long. CDR3 loop: CASSPPLGEVYEQYF. The DNA of the CDR3 is TGTGCCAGTAGTCCCCCCTTGGGGGAGGTCTACGAGCAGTACTTC.

This clonotype was seen more than once but under ten times. The gene calls are TRBV6-6 and TRBJ2-2, with D possibly called TRBD1 or TRBD2 (5 bases each). V dropped 6 bases and J dropped 7 bases, with 15 bases sitting between them. Germline V gene lookup returns CDR1 MNHNY and CDR2 SVGAGI (reference sequence). The CDR3 consists of 14 residues. The CDR3 DNA is TGTGCCAGCAGCCCCCGAGAGGGGTTCGGGGAGCTGTTTTTT. Translated: CASSPREGFGELFF.

This clonotype was counted a few times. This chain uses TRBV20-1 with TRBJ2-7, with 9 bases matching TRBD1. V was clipped by 0 bases and J by 3 bases; unmatched bases: 3. CDR1 is DFQATT and CDR2 is SNEGSKA in the germline V gene (reference sequence). CDR3 length: 14 amino acids. The CDR3 here is CSARDGQGHYEQYF. CDR3 sequence (DNA): TGCAGTGCTAGAGACGGACAGGGGCACTACGAGCAGTACTTC.

This clonotype was counted ten times or more. The chain links TRBV7-2 to TRBJ2-3, with D uncertain. Deletions cut 2 bases from V and 6 bases from J, with 9 bases between. The CDR3 loop spans 13 amino acids. Germline V gives CDR1 SGHTA, CDR2 FQGNSA. This CDR3 is CASSLYLGDTQYF. The CDR3 DNA sequence: TGTGCCAGCAGCTTATATCTGGGGGATACGCAGTATTTT.

This clonotype showed up just a few times. CDR3 sequence: CASSQGVDNSPLHF. The CDR3 nucleotides read TGCGCCAGCAGCCAAGGGGTGGATAATTCACCCCTCCACTTT. The V gene is TRBV4-1, the J gene TRBJ1-6; D remains unclear. The CDR3 is 14 residues long. Germline-derived CDR1 and CDR2 are MGHRA and YSYEKL. V was cut by 1 base and J by 5 bases, with 6 bases left in between.

The genes are TRBV12-3 or TRBV12-4 and TRBJ2-3, with D perhaps matching TRBD2 (7 bases). CDR3 size: 16 residues. V dropped 2 bases and J dropped 2 bases, with 14 bases sitting between them. The CDR3 reads CASSLRGGVYTDTQYF. CDR3 bases: TGTGCCAGCAGTTTACGAGGGGGGGTCTACACAGATACGCAGTATTTT.

This chain links TRBV4-3 with TRBJ2-7; unclear D gene. V was pared by 3 bases and J by 6 bases, with 12 bases between. Germline assignment: CDR1 LGHNA and CDR2 YSLEER. The CDR3 contains 13 residues. CDR3 loop: CASSQNRVLEQYF. The CDR3 nucleotides read TGCGCCAGCAGCCAGAACCGGGTCCTCGAGCAGTACTTC.

This clonotype was recorded a few times. The chain combines TRBV25-1 with TRBJ2-1; D unclear. CDR3 length: 19 amino acids. The germline V gene encodes CDR1 MGHDK and CDR2 SYGVNS. V lost 1 base to trimming and J lost 1 base, with 20 bases between them. The CDR3 DNA is TGTGCCAGCAGTGAATTGTCAAAAGACCCCGTTTGGTCCTACAATGAGCAGTTCTTC. Translated: CASSELSKDPVWSYNEQFF.

This sequence joins TRBV19 and TRBJ2-7; 8 bases line up with TRBD1. The CDR3 consists of 13 residues. Unmatched junction bases numbered 7, after V lost 7 bases and J lost 5 bases. The germline V gene encodes CDR1 LNHDA and CDR2 SQIVND (reference sequence). The CDR3 DNA follows: TGTGCCAGTATCGGGGCAGGGGGCAACGAGCAGTACTTC. Protein sequence: CASIGAGGNEQYF.

This chain uses TRBV7-9 with TRBJ1-2; the D gene is possibly TRBD1 (6 bases). The CDR3 is 14 residues long. The V gene lost 5 bases and the J gene lost 8 bases, with 18 bases spanning the gap. Germline lookup yields CDR1 SEHNR and CDR2 FQNEAQ (reference sequence). The CDR3 region has the DNA TGTGCCAGCAGCGGCCCCGGGACACGGGGAGGCTACACCTTC. Translating it yields CASSGPGTRGGYTF.

A few counts support this clonotype. This sequence joins TRBV7-9 and TRBJ2-1; D may be TRBD1 or TRBD2 (5 bases each). V lost 4 bases to trimming and J lost 8 bases, with 24 bases between them. The CDR3 is 17 residues long. The germline V gene encodes CDR1 SEHNR and CDR2 FQNEAQ (reference sequence). The CDR3 nucleotides read TGTGCCAGCAGCTCCCCCAGGACCGGGACCCCTGGCGATGAGCAGTTCTTC. It yields the protein CASSSPRTGTPGDEQFF.

V is TRBV12-3 or TRBV12-4 and J is TRBJ2-5; no reliable D call. Deletions cut 2 bases from V and 2 bases from J, with 6 bases between. The CDR3 has 13 amino acids. DNA for the CDR3: TGTGCCAGCAGTTTACGGATTCAAGAGACCCAGTACTTC. Protein: CASSLRIQETQYF.

This clonotype has only a few counts. The chain couples TRBV7-2 to TRBJ1-2; tentative D call: TRBD1 (6 bases). Germline lookup yields CDR1 SGHTA and CDR2 FQGNSA. Trimming pared 5 bases from V and 2 bases from J, leaving 15 bases between. This CDR3 spans 15 amino acids. CDR3 sequence: CASSPPGQDNYGYTF. CDR3 DNA: TGTGCCAGCAGCCCCCCGGGACAAGACAACTATGGCTACACCTTC.

The V call is TRBV7-9, the J call TRBJ1-1; D is uncertain. Trimming stripped 2 bases from V and 4 bases from J, with 8 bases between. Germline CDR1 reads SEHNR; CDR2 reads FQNEAQ (reference sequence). The CDR3 is made up of 13 amino acids. The CDR3 sequence is CASSLSSRTEAFF. The CDR3 coding sequence is TGTGCCAGCAGCTTAAGTAGCCGCACTGAAGCTTTCTTT.

This clonotype was recorded many times. The chain combines TRBV7-2 with TRBJ2-7; TRBD2 is a possible D gene (5 bases). The germline V gene encodes CDR1 SGHTA and CDR2 FQGNSA. Trimming stripped 5 bases from V and 0 bases from J, with 14 bases between. This CDR3 spans 15 amino acids. The CDR3 region is CASSRRGFSSYEQYF. In nucleotides, the CDR3 is TGTGCCAGCAGCCGGCGCGGGTTTAGCTCCTACGAGCAGTACTTC.

The chain uses TRBV19 and TRBJ1-1; D remains unclear. Trimming removed 6 bases from V and 1 base from J, with 6 bases in between. The CDR3 is 12 amino acids. Germline V lookup: CDR1 LNHDA, CDR2 SQIVND (reference sequence). The CDR3 coding sequence is TGTGCCAGTAGATGGGGGAACACTGAAGCTTTCTTT. This translates into CASRWGNTEAFF. The complete variable domain, with remaining parts taken from reference TRBV19 and TRBJ1-1, reads DGGITQSPKYLFRKEGQNVTLSCEQNLNHDAMYWYRQDPGQGLRLIYYSQIVNDFQKGDIAEGYSVSREKKESFPLTVTSAQKNPTAFYLCASRWGNTEAFFGQGTRLTVV.

The chain combines TRBV7-2 with TRBJ2-1, with D possibly TRBD2 on 6 matching bases. Per germline, CDR1 SGHTA and CDR2 FQGNSA. This CDR3 spans 14 amino acids. V lost 2 bases and J lost 4, with 9 bases in between. The CDR3 spells CASSLTEGYNEQFF. The CDR3 DNA is TGTGCCAGCAGCTTAACGGAGGGGTACAATGAGCAGTTCTTC.

This clonotype showed up just a few times. The V and J genes are TRBV25-1 and TRBJ2-7; no reliable D call. CDR3 length equals 12 residues. V lost 3 bases to trimming and J lost 3 bases, with 6 bases between them. Per the germline V gene, CDR1 is MGHDK and CDR2 is SYGVNS. The CDR3, as DNA: TGTGCCAGCAGTGATCTCAGCTACGAGCAGTACTTC. Its translation: CASSDLSYEQYF.

CDR3 sequence (DNA): TGTGCCAGCAGTTACTCGACGGGGGGAGGGGCGGCGAACACTGAAGCTTTCTTT. Its translation is CASSYSTGGGAANTEAFF. The V and J genes are TRBV6-2 or TRBV6-3 and TRBJ1-1, with D possibly being TRBD1 (5 bases). The V gene lost 0 bases and the J gene lost 1 base, with 18 bases spanning the gap. Germline CDR1 and CDR2: MNHEY and SVGEGT. This CDR3 is built from 18 residues.

About this clonotype itself: A much larger clone differs by one base, so this may be a read error. The chain links TRBV7-8 to TRBJ2-7; possibly TRBD1 for D (6 bases). The CDR3 length is 15 residues. Germline V lookup: CDR1 SGHVS, CDR2 FQNEAQ. The CDR3 reads CAISPSTGTPYEQYF. The CDR3 DNA reads as TGTGCCATCAGCCCCTCGACCGGGACACCTTACGAGCAGTACTTC.

The rearrangement links TRBV19 to TRBJ2-1; tentative D call: TRBD2 (5 bases). V lost 0 bases, J lost 13 bases, and 16 bases lay in between. The CDR3 runs 14 residues. Germline lookup yields CDR1 LNHDA and CDR2 SQIVND (reference sequence). CDR3 amino acids: CASSIEAGPRRQFF. The CDR3 DNA is TGTGCCAGTAGTATAGAGGCGGGCCCGAGGCGCCAGTTCTTC.

This clonotype has more than one count but fewer than ten. This chain connects TRBV12-3 or TRBV12-4 to TRBJ1-1; maybe TRBD1 (6 bases). CDR3 size: 14 residues. V dropped 5 bases and J dropped 0 bases, with 10 bases sitting between them. CDR3 sequence reads: CASSQQGVNTEAFF. CDR3 DNA: TGTGCCAGCAGTCAACAGGGAGTGAACACTGAAGCTTTCTTT.

This clonotype was counted a few times. This chain joins TRBV2 and TRBJ2-7; D not resolved. CDR1 and CDR2 (germline): SNHLY, FYNNEI. This CDR3 has 12 residues. Deletions cut 6 bases from V and 0 bases from J, with 6 bases between. DNA for the CDR3: TGTGCCAGCAGACGGAGCTCCTACGAGCAGTACTTC. It yields the protein CASRRSSYEQYF.

This clonotype showed up just a few times. The rearrangement joins TRBV28 to TRBJ2-5, with no clear D. The CDR3 runs to 13 residues. V was trimmed by 2 bases and J by 2 bases, leaving 6 bases between them. Germline V gives CDR1 MDHEN, CDR2 SYDVKM. As DNA, the CDR3 is TGTGCCAGCAGTTTAAGGTTACAAGAGACCCAGTACTTC. It specifies CASSLRLQETQYF.

This clonotype showed up just a few times. The rearrangement uses TRBV7-2 and TRBJ2-3, with 13 bases that match TRBD2. This CDR3 is built from 15 residues. With V trimmed by 3 bases and J by 8 bases, 5 bases remained unmatched. The germline gives CDR1 SGHTA, CDR2 FQGNSA. CDR3 sequence: CASSFTSGGAGTQYF. In DNA form, the CDR3 reads TGTGCCAGCAGCTTTACTAGCGGGGGGGCCGGTACGCAGTATTTT.

The chain has TRBV29-1 and TRBJ1-2; TRBD1 is a possible D gene (6 bases). V was cut by 3 bases and J by 8 bases, with 10 bases left in between. Germline CDR1 reads SQVTM; CDR2 reads ANQGSEA. The CDR3 is 11 residues long. Here the CDR3 DNA reads TGCAGCGTTGAGGACAGATTAGGCTACACCTTC. Protein product: CSVEDRLGYTF.

CDR3: CASSLWTKNIQYF. CDR3 nucleotides: TGTGCCAGCAGCTTATGGACCAAAAACATTCAGTACTTC. The chain joins TRBV5-6 to TRBJ2-4, with D hard to call. The CDR3 runs to 13 residues. V was pared by 2 bases and J by 2 bases, with 5 bases between. CDR1 is SGHDT, CDR2 YYEEEE, per germline. Combining the CDR3 with reference TRBV5-6 and TRBJ2-4 gives the whole variable domain DAGVTQSPTHLIKTRGQQVTLRCSPKSGHDTVSWYQQALGQGPQFIFQYYEEEERQRGNFPDRFSGHQFPNYSSELNVNALLLGDSALYLCASSLWTKNIQYFGAGTRLSVL.

This rearrangement joins TRBV28 to TRBJ1-2; TRBD1 matches 7 bases. This CDR3 has 15 amino acids. V shed 5 bases and J 1 base; nucleotides not matched to a gene: 7. CDR1 is MDHEN and CDR2 is SYDVKM in the germline V gene. Written as DNA, the CDR3 is TGTGCCAGCAGTGGGATCCGGGACAGTAACTATGGCTACACCTTC. Amino acids: CASSGIRDSNYGYTF.